The TCR beta chain described here comes from a study of cytotoxic CD8 clonotypes in ibrutinib-treated CLL. Sequencing used immunoSEQ multiplex PCR; TCRdb keeps in-frame clones, though not all of them. This table has some 300,000 clones, about 80% appearing once. The V gene's germline CDR1 is SGHTA and CDR2 FQGTGA. The CDR3 has 14 amino acids. Trimming removed 5 bases from V and 4 bases from J, with 11 bases in between. The genes are TRBV7-3 and TRBJ2-2, with no clear D. Sequences were derived from PBMCs, sampled before ibrutinib treatment. This TCR was sampled from a human donor with chronic lymphocytic leukemia. CDR3 nucleotide sequence: TGTGCCAGCAGCCCCGTCTTGGGCACCGGGGAGCTGTTTTTT. It specifies CASSPVLGTGELFF.